These 32 T cell receptor beta chains share one sample of origin, sequenced in a study of shared clonotypes between healthy human individuals. Sequencing used immunoSEQ multiplex PCR; TCRdb keeps in-frame clones, though not all of them. The data show a few hundred thousand clones, approximately 65% seen once. Sample: memory CD4+ T cells sorted from blood. Subset of the sample: CD45RA-negative fraction. These receptors were obtained from a man aged 25-45 years in good health.

This chain joins TRBV29-1 and TRBJ2-1, with D tentatively TRBD2 (7 bases). This CDR3 contains 16 residues. Germline V lookup: CDR1 SQVTM, CDR2 ANQGSEA. The germline V and J ends were trimmed by 0 bases and 3 bases, with 15 bases remaining between them. The CDR3 sequence: CSVEEGGAQVYNEQFF. For the CDR3, the DNA is TGCAGCGTTGAAGAGGGGGGGGCCCAAGTCTACAATGAGCAGTTCTTC.

The V call is TRBV14, the J call TRBJ2-1; 11 positions match TRBD2. This CDR3 contains 17 residues. J lost 7 bases, V lost 3 bases, and 11 bases had no gene match. Per the germline V gene, CDR1 is SGHDN and CDR2 is FVKESK. This chain's CDR3 is CASSHRSGTSGRNEQFF. The CDR3 nucleotides are TGTGCCAGCAGCCACAGATCCGGGACTAGCGGCAGGAATGAGCAGTTCTTC.

This clone was found a few times. The chain couples TRBV19 to TRBJ2-5, with D possibly TRBD1 on 5 matching bases. CDR1 and CDR2 (germline): LNHDA, SQIVND (reference sequence). The CDR3 has 13 amino acids. V was clipped by 4 bases and J by 7 bases, with 13 bases between them. The chain's CDR3 is CASSTQAGRTQYF. The CDR3 nucleotides are TGTGCCAGTAGTACACAGGCAGGACGGACCCAGTACTTC.

Concerning this clone: The same CDR3 is also encoded by other DNA sequences in this sample. The chain couples TRBV7-2 to TRBJ2-1; 9 bases agree with TRBD2. V trimming: 5 bases; J trimming: 1 base; junction bases outside the gene matches: 9. Germline V gives CDR1 SGHTA, CDR2 FQGNSA. This CDR3 is 17 amino acids long. The CDR3, as DNA: TGTGCCAGCAGCAGGGGGGGCGGGAGGGGATCCTACAATGAGCAGTTCTTC. The encoded protein is CASSRGGGRGSYNEQFF.

The J gene is TRBJ1-2, the V gene TRBV7-9; TRBD1 aligns across 7 bases. The length of the CDR3 is 13 residues. The V gene's germline CDR1 is SEHNR and CDR2 FQNEAQ (reference sequence). After removal of 3 bases from V and 7 bases from J, the junction contained 5 bases not matched to a gene. As DNA, the CDR3 is TGTGCCAGCAGCTTTGAACAGGGGACTGGCTACACCTTC. Translation gives CASSFEQGTGYTF.

This clone appeared a single time. The rearrangement joins TRBV18 to TRBJ1-2; D is possibly TRBD1 (5 bases). CDR1 is KGHSH and CDR2 is LQKENI in the germline V gene. V was clipped by 1 base and J by 4 bases, with 19 bases between them. The CDR3 extends over 17 amino acids. CDR3 region: CASSPLRGAITSYGYTF. In DNA, the CDR3 is TGTGCCAGCTCACCACTTCGAGGGGCCATTACGTCCTATGGCTACACCTTC.

The genes are TRBV30 and TRBJ2-5; tentatively, D is TRBD1 or TRBD2 (5 bases each). The CDR3 totals 13 residues. Germline V lookup: CDR1 GTSNPN, CDR2 SVGIG (reference sequence). V lost 5 bases and J 1 base, leaving 11 bases between the germline ends. CDR3 coding DNA: TGTGCCTGGTCCGGGGCCTTCCAAGAGACCCAGTACTTC. Protein: CAWSGAFQETQYF.

This sequence joins TRBV11-2 and TRBJ1-2, with a possible D match to TRBD1 (6 bases). The CDR3 is 12 amino acids. V was clipped by 0 bases and J by 7 bases, with 6 bases between them. Germline CDR1 and CDR2: SGHAT and FQNNGV. The CDR3 DNA is TGTGCCAGCAGCTTAGACAGGGGTGGCTACACCTTC. Protein: CASSLDRGGYTF.

CDR3 in DNA: TGTGCCAGCAGCCCCGGGCCTACTCAAGAGACCCAGTACTTC. Encoded protein: CASSPGPTQETQYF. V and J are TRBV11-2 and TRBJ2-5; unclear D gene. The germline V gene encodes CDR1 SGHAT and CDR2 FQNNGV. This CDR3 contains 14 residues. Trimming removed 5 bases at V and 2 bases at J, with 12 bases between. Full variable domain (rest looked up from reference TRBV11-2 and TRBJ2-5): EAGVAQSPRYKIIEKRQSVAFWCNPISGHATLYWYQQILGQGPKLLIQFQNNGVVDDSQLPKDRFSAERLKGVDSTLKIQPAKLEDSAVYLCASSPGPTQETQYFGPGTRLLVL.

The J gene is TRBJ2-1, the V gene TRBV14; D is unclear. The CDR3 contains 18 residues. Germline CDR1 reads SGHDN; CDR2 reads FVKESK. V was clipped by 1 base and J by 0 bases, with 16 bases between them. Here the CDR3 reads CASSQAPREPSSYNEQFF. The CDR3 DNA reads TGTGCCAGCAGCCAAGCTCCAAGGGAACCCAGCTCCTACAATGAGCAGTTCTTC.

This chain joins TRBV7-9 and TRBJ2-3, with D unclear. V shed 3 bases and J shed 6 bases, with 7 bases lying between them. The CDR3 covers 12 residues. Germline V gives CDR1 SEHNR, CDR2 FQNEAQ (reference sequence). The CDR3 sequence: CASSLTSDTQYF. CDR3 sequence (DNA): TGTGCCAGCAGCTTGACGTCGGATACGCAGTATTTT.

This chain connects TRBV7-6 to TRBJ2-5; 12 positions agree with TRBD2. Trimming removed 2 bases from V and 2 bases from J; junction bases left unmatched: 6. The length of the CDR3 is 17 residues. CDR1 is SGHVS, CDR2 FNYEAQ, per germline. The CDR3 sequence is CASSLPRTSGTQETQYF. The CDR3 coding sequence is TGTGCCAGCAGCTTACCTCGGACTAGCGGGACACAAGAGACCCAGTACTTC.

The chain employs TRBV23-1 and TRBJ1-1, with D tentatively TRBD1 (5 bases). TRBV23-1 qualifies as an ORF whose function is uncertain. This CDR3 comprises 16 residues. V dropped 0 bases and J dropped 1 base, with 12 bases sitting between them. The CDR3, as DNA: TGCGCCAGCAGTCAATCGGGGCTCACTCCGAACACTGAAGCTTTCTTT. It encodes CASSQSGLTPNTEAFF.

The genes are TRBV6-1 and TRBJ2-1; TRBD2 matches 7 bases. CDR3 length: 15 amino acids. Germline V gives CDR1 MNHNS, CDR2 SASEGT. V lost 2 bases to trimming and J lost 8 bases; unmatched junction nucleotides: 9. The CDR3 loop is CASSERTRVPHEQFF. CDR3 sequence (DNA): TGTGCCAGCAGTGAACGGACTAGGGTCCCGCATGAGCAGTTCTTC.

The chain joins TRBV6-5 to TRBJ1-2, with 7 bases identical to TRBD1. V lost 5 bases to trimming and J lost 4 bases; unmatched junction nucleotides: 1. CDR3 length equals 12 residues. Germline V gene data show CDR1 as MNHEY and CDR2 as SVGAGI. This CDR3 reads CASSRDSYGYTF. CDR3 sequence (DNA): TGTGCCAGCAGTCGGGACAGCTATGGCTACACCTTC.

The count of this clone is one. The gene calls are TRBV28 and TRBJ2-4; 7 bases map to TRBD1. Germline lookup yields CDR1 MDHEN and CDR2 SYDVKM. The trim removed 5 bases at V and 4 bases at J, leaving 8 bases unmatched. This CDR3 region has 15 residues. The CDR3 nucleotides read TGTGCCAGCAGTCTCCCCGGGACAGAAAAAAACATTCAGTACTTC. This translates into CASSLPGTEKNIQYF.

The chain recombines TRBV12-5 with TRBJ1-1; D possibly corresponds to TRBD1 (5 bases). CDR3 length: 14 amino acids. Trimming shortened V by 2 bases and J by 8 bases, and 15 bases separated the two germline ends. Germline V CDR1 and CDR2: LGHNT, FRNRAP. For the CDR3, the DNA is TGTGCTAGTGGTTTGAAGGCCGAGCGGGGGGAAGCTTTCTTT. This gives the protein CASGLKAERGEAFF.

The chain links TRBV5-1 to TRBJ2-7; 13 nucleotides match TRBD2. V was pared by 4 bases and J by 2 bases, with 3 bases of the junction left unmatched. Germline V gene sequence: CDR1 SGHRS, CDR2 YFSETQ. This CDR3 spans 15 amino acids. CDR3 sequence (DNA): TGCGCCAGCAGCCAGACTAGCGGGGGGACCTACGAGCAGTACTTC. It specifies CASSQTSGGTYEQYF.

J is TRBJ2-1 and V is TRBV11-3; 9 positions match TRBD2. This CDR3 comprises 17 residues. Germline CDR1 SGHNT, CDR2 YENEEA. Germline trimming cut 5 bases from V and 7 bases from J; bases unmatched to any gene: 15. CDR3 coding DNA: TGTGCCAGCAGCCAACAAATCGGCGGGAGGGCCAGAAATGAGCAGTTCTTC. Translation: CASSQQIGGRARNEQFF.

This clone has only one observation. The J gene is TRBJ1-2, the V gene TRBV7-2; D gene unclear. The CDR3 covers 12 residues. V was pared by 6 bases and J by 8 bases, with 13 bases between. CDR1 is SGHTA, CDR2 FQGNSA, per germline. Here the CDR3 reads CASRGIEGGYTF. In DNA form, the CDR3 reads TGTGCCAGCAGGGGAATTGAGGGCGGCTACACCTTC. Filled out from reference TRBV7-2 and TRBJ1-2, the complete variable domain reads GAGVSQSPSNKVTEKGKDVELRCDPISGHTALYWYRQSLGQGLEFLIYFQGNSAPDKSGLPSDRFSAERTGGSVSTLTIQRTQQEDSAVYLCASRGIEGGYTFGSGTRLTVV.

The genes are TRBV7-3 and TRBJ1-1, with a weak D call TRBD1 (6 bases). There are 14 residues in the CDR3. The germline V gene has CDR1 SGHTA and CDR2 FQGTGA. V shed 3 bases and J shed 1 base, with 9 bases lying between them. The DNA for the CDR3 is TGTGCCAGCAGCTTCACAGGGCCGAACACTGAAGCTTTCTTT. Translation gives CASSFTGPNTEAFF.

V is TRBV5-6 and J is TRBJ1-4, with 8 bases that match TRBD1. This CDR3 comprises 15 residues. Germline CDR1 is SGHDT and CDR2 is YYEEEE. Trimming removed 4 bases from V and 8 bases from J; junction bases left unmatched: 10. CDR3 DNA: TGTGCCAGCAGCAACTCCGGGACAGGAGGAGAAAAACTGTTTTTT. It codes for CASSNSGTGGEKLFF. The full variable domain, in which reference TRBV5-6 and TRBJ1-4 provide the parts outside the CDR3, is DAGVTQSPTHLIKTRGQQVTLRCSPKSGHDTVSWYQQALGQGPQFIFQYYEEEERQRGNFPDRFSGHQFPNYSSELNVNALLLGDSALYLCASSNSGTGGEKLFFGSGTQLSVL.

The V and J genes are TRBV14 and TRBJ1-5, with D tentatively TRBD1 (5 bases). The CDR3 is 16 amino acids. The V gene's germline CDR1 is SGHDN and CDR2 FVKESK. V lost 6 bases, J lost 1 base, and 16 bases lay in between. Here the CDR3 reads CASSHSGTQSNQPQHF. CDR3 bases: TGTGCCAGCAGTCATTCCGGGACTCAGAGCAATCAGCCCCAGCATTTT.

This rearrangement joins TRBV6-1 to TRBJ2-4; 7 nucleotides line up with TRBD1. The J segment lost 8 bases and the V segment lost 1 base, leaving 8 bases of the junction unmatched. The CDR3 contains 15 residues. Germline CDR1 is MNHNS and CDR2 is SASEGT. The CDR3 region is CASSEEGASLYIQYF. Here the CDR3 DNA reads TGTGCCAGCAGTGAAGAGGGGGCCTCTTTATACATTCAGTACTTC.

The CDR3 DNA is TGTGCCAGCAGTGAAAACAATGAGCAGTTCTTC. Its protein is CASSENNEQFF. The chain is built from TRBV25-1 and TRBJ2-1, with D unclear. V shed 2 bases and J shed 5 bases, with 1 base lying between them. This CDR3 has 11 amino acids. Looked up from germline, CDR1 is MGHDK and CDR2 is SYGVNS.

This chain uses TRBV5-4 with TRBJ1-1; 7 nucleotides align to TRBD1. V shed 4 bases, J shed 6 bases, and the junction held 3 bases outside the gene matches. Germline V gene data show CDR1 as SGHNT and CDR2 as YYREEE (reference sequence). The CDR3 totals 12 residues. The CDR3 DNA reads as TGTGCCAGCAGCAGCGGGACAGCTGAAGCTTTCTTT. Its protein product is CASSSGTAEAFF.

This clone was counted many times. The chain links TRBV4-2 to TRBJ1-1, with D perhaps TRBD1 (6 bases). Between the trimmed V and J ends, which lost 4 bases and 0 bases, there was a span of 15 bases. Germline loops: CDR1 LGHNA, CDR2 YNFKEQ. This CDR3 has 16 residues. The CDR3 nucleotides are TGTGCCAGCAGCCTTAATCCCACAGGGCTGAACACTGAAGCTTTCTTT. Its protein is CASSLNPTGLNTEAFF.

This clone was observed once. The J gene is TRBJ2-1, the V gene TRBV6-1, with D tentatively TRBD1 (5 bases). CDR1 is MNHNS, CDR2 SASEGT, per germline. The CDR3 has 14 amino acids. V lost 7 bases, J lost 0 bases, and 10 bases lay in between. The CDR3 region is CASIKGNSYNEQFF. The CDR3 DNA sequence: TGTGCCAGCATCAAGGGGAACTCCTACAATGAGCAGTTCTTC.

The chain recombines TRBV7-8 with TRBJ1-1; D not resolved. The CDR3 sequence is 12 residues long. V shed 5 bases and J shed 5 bases, with 9 bases lying between them. CDR1 and CDR2 (germline): SGHVS, FQNEAQ. The CDR3 DNA follows: TGTGCCAGCAGCACCCGAGGGACTGAAGCTTTCTTT. Protein sequence: CASSTRGTEAFF.

This clone has more than one count but fewer than ten. This chain connects TRBV19 to TRBJ1-2, with 9 bases fitting TRBD1. The ends lost 5 bases at V and 6 bases at J; junction bases unmatched: 7. Germline CDR1 LNHDA, CDR2 SQIVND (reference sequence). The length of the CDR3 is 14 residues. The CDR3 reads CASSLGGTGHGYTF. DNA of the CDR3: TGTGCCAGTAGTTTAGGCGGGACAGGGCATGGCTACACCTTC.

The chain carries TRBV7-8 and TRBJ2-1; possibly TRBD2 for D (6 bases). V lost 3 bases and J lost 9, with 15 bases in between. This CDR3 region has 14 residues. Germline lookup yields CDR1 SGHVS and CDR2 FQNEAQ. The DNA for the CDR3 is TGTGCCAGCAGCTTCGGGGGTTTTGGTGGTGAGCAGTTCTTC. This encodes CASSFGGFGGEQFF.

CDR3 sequence: CASSRDTNQPQHF. CDR3 in DNA: TGTGCCAGCAGCCGCGACACTAATCAGCCCCAGCATTTT. V is TRBV9 and J is TRBJ1-5; D is undetermined. The CDR3 consists of 13 residues. Germline values: CDR1 SGDLS, CDR2 YYNGEE. Trimming took 4 bases from V and 4 from J, leaving 9 bases between them. Combining the CDR3 with reference TRBV9 and TRBJ1-5 gives the whole variable domain DSGVTQTPKHLITATGQRVTLRCSPRSGDLSVYWYQQSLDQGLQFLIQYYNGEERAKGNILERFSAQQFPDLHSELNLSSLELGDSALYFCASSRDTNQPQHFGDGTRLSIL.